These T cell receptor beta chains were read from a single sample in a study of blood T cell repertoires in COVID-19. The method was immunoSEQ multiplex PCR; TCRdb's version includes in-frame clones alone and lacks a portion of them. The data hold about 15,000 clones, with around 85% observed a single time. The material sequenced was peripheral blood. Receptor source: an older man in a cohort sampled during active COVID-19. CDR3s include the opening cysteine and the closing phenylalanine or tryptophan. A D gene is named only where the DNA matches it firmly.

v_gene	d_gene	j_gene	len	CDR3nt	CDR3aa
TRBV6-5	.	TRBJ2-7	14	TGTGCCAGCACCCCGGAGGTTGGCGTCTACGAGCAGTACTTC	CASTPEVGVYEQYF
TRBV7-6	TRBD1	TRBJ1-3	16	TGTGCCAGCAGCCCCCAGACAGGGTTCTCTGGAAACACCATATATTTT	CASSPQTGFSGNTIYF
TRBV28	.	TRBJ1-1	16	TGTGCCAGCAGCTCCCTGGTCGGGCGGAGGGACACTGAAGCTTTCTTT	CASSSLVGRRDTEAFF
TRBV24-1	TRBD2	TRBJ2-3	12	TGTGCGGCGGGAGGGGGTATAGATACGCAGTATTTT	CAAGGGIDTQYF
TRBV7-2	TRBD1	TRBJ2-7	18	TGTGCCAGCAGCTTAGGTCTTAGGGGGACAGGGGTTTCCTACGAGCAGTACTTC	CASSLGLRGTGVSYEQYF
TRBV2	TRBD1	TRBJ2-1	15	TGTGCCAGCAGTGTAGACAGGGGCTCCTACAATGAGCAGTTCTTC	CASSVDRGSYNEQFF
TRBV1	.	TRBJ2-1	17	TGCACCAGCAGCCAAGAGGAGGGACTAGCGGGAGGTGGTGAGCAGTTCTTC	CTSSQEEGLAGGGEQFF
TRBV10-3	.	TRBJ2-2	17	TGTGCCATCAGTGAGTCGGAAGTCCCACTACATACCGGGGAGCTGTTTTTT	CAISESEVPLHTGELFF
TRBV3-1/TRBV3-2	.	TRBJ2-7	15	TGTGCCAGCAGACCGGATAAGGAGATTCTCTACGAGCAGTACTTC	CASRPDKEILYEQYF
TRBV5-4	TRBD2	TRBJ2-1	15	TGTGCCAGCAGCGCGGGACTAGCGGCCTACAATGAGCAGTTCTTC	CASSAGLAAYNEQFF